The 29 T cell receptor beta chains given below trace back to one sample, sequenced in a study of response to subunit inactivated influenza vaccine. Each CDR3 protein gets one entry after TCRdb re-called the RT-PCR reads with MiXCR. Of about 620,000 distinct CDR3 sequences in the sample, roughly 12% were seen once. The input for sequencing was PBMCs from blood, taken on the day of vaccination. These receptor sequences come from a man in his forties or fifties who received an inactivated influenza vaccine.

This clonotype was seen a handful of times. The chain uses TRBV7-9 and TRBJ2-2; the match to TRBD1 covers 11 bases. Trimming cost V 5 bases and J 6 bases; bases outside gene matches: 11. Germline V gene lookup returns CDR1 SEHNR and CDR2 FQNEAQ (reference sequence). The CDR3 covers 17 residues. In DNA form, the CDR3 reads TGTGCCAGCAGCAACCGGGACAGGGGGGGCTTCGCCGGGGAGCTGTTTTTT. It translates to CASSNRDRGGFAGELFF.

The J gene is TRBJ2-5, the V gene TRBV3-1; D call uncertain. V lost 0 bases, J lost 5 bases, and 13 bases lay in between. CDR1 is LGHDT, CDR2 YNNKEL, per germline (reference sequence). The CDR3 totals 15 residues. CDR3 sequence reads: CASSQDNPGVETQYF. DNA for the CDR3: TGTGCCAGCAGCCAAGACAATCCAGGAGTTGAGACCCAGTACTTC.

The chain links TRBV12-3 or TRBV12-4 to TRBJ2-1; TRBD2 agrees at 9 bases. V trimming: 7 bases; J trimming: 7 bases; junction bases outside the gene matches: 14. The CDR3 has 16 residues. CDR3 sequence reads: CASILAWGLAINEQFF. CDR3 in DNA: TGTGCCAGCATCCTTGCTTGGGGACTAGCTATAAATGAGCAGTTCTTC.

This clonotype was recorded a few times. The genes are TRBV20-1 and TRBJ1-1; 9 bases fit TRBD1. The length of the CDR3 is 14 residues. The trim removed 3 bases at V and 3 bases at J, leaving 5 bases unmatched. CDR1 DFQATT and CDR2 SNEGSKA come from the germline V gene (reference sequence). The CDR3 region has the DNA TGCAGTGCTAGCGACAGGGGGGGTGACACTGAAGCTTTCTTT. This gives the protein CSASDRGGDTEAFF.

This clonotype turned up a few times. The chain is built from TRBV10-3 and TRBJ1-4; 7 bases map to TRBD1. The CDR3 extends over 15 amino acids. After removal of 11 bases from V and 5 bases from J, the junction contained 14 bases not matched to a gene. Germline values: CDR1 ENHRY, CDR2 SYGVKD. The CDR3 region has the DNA TGTGCCTCCAATCGTGGGGGGACAGAGAATGAAAAACTGTTTTTT. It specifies CASNRGGTENEKLFF.

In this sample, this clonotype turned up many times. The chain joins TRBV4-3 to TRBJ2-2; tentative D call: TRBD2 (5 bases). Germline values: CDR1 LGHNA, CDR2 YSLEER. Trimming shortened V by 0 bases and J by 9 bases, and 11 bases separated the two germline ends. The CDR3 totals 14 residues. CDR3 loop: CASSQDEGSRELFF. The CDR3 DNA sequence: TGCGCCAGCAGCCAAGATGAGGGCTCCAGGGAGCTGTTTTTT.

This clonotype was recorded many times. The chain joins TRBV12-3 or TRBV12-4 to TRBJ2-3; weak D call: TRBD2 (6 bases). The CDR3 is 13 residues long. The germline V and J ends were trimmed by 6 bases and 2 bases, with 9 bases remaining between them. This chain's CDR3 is CASRGLVTDTQYF. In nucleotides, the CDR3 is TGTGCCAGCAGGGGACTCGTCACAGATACGCAGTATTTT.

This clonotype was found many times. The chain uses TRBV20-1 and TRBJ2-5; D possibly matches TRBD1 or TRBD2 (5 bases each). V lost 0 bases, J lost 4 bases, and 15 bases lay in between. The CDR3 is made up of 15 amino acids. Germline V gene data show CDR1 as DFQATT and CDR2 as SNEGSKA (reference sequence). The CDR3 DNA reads TGCAGTGCTAGAGACAATTCCAGGGAGATAGAGACCCAGTACTTC. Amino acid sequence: CSARDNSREIETQYF.

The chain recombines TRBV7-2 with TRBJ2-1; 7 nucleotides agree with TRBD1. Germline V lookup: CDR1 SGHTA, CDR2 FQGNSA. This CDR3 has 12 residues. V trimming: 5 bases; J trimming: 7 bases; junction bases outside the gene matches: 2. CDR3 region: CASSNRGNEQFF. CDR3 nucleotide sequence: TGTGCCAGCAGCAACAGGGGTAATGAGCAGTTCTTC. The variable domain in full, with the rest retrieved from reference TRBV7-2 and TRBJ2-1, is GAGVSQSPSNKVTEKGKDVELRCDPISGHTALYWYRQSLGQGLEFLIYFQGNSAPDKSGLPSDRFSAERTGGSVSTLTIQRTQQEDSAVYLCASSNRGNEQFFGPGTRLTVL.

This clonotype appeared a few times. CDR3 sequence (DNA): TGTGCCAGCAGTGTAAGGGGGACAGACGAGCAGTACTTC. As protein: CASSVRGTDEQYF. This chain links TRBV6-1 with TRBJ2-7; TRBD1 matches 7 bases. This CDR3 spans 13 amino acids. V lost 4 bases and J lost 5; bases outside the gene matches: 5. Germline-derived CDR1 and CDR2 are MNHNS and SASEGT.

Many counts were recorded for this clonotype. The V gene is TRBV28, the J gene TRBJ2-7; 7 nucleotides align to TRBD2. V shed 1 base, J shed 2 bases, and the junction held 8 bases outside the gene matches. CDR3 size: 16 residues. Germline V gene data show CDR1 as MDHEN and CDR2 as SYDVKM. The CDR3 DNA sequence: TGTGCCAGCAGTTTATATCCGCGGGGGACTACCTACGAGCAGTACTTC. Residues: CASSLYPRGTTYEQYF.

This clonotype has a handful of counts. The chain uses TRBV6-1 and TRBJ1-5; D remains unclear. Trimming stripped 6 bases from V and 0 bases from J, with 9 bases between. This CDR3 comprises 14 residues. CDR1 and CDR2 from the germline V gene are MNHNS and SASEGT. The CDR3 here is CASRTDYSNQPQHF. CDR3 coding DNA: TGTGCCAGCAGAACGGACTATAGCAATCAGCCCCAGCATTTT.

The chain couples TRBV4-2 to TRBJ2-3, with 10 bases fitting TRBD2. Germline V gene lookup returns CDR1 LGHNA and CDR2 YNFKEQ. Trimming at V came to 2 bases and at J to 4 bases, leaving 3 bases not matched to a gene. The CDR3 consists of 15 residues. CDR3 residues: CASSQLAGEADTQYF. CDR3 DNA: TGTGCCAGCAGCCAACTAGCGGGAGAGGCAGATACGCAGTATTTT.

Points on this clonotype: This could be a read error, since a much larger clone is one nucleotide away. DNA for the CDR3: TGTGCCAGCAGTGACGCGAGCTCCTACAATGAGCAGTTCTTC. Encoded protein: CASSDASSYNEQFF. This sequence joins TRBV9 and TRBJ2-1, with unresolved D. V was pared by 5 bases and J by 0 bases, with 9 bases between. The CDR3 sequence is 14 residues long. Germline loops: CDR1 SGDLS, CDR2 YYNGEE.

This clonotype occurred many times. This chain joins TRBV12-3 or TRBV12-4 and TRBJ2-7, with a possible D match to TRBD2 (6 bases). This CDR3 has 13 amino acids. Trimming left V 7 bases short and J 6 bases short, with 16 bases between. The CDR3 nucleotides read TGTGCCAGCACTCAGGGAGGAAGCCTCGAGCAGTACTTC. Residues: CASTQGGSLEQYF.

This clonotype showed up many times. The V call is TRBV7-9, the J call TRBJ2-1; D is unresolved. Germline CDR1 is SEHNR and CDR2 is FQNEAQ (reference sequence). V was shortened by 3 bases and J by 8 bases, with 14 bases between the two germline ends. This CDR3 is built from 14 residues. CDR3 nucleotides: TGTGCCAGCAGCTTTTGGTCAGAAAGGGATGAGCAGTTCTTC. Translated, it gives CASSFWSERDEQFF.

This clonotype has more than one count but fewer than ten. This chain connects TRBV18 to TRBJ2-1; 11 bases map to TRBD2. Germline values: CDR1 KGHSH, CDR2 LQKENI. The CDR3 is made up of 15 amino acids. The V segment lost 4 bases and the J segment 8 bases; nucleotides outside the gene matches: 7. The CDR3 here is CASSLTSGRRYEQFF. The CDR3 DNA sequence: TGTGCCAGCTCACTTACTAGCGGGAGAAGGTATGAGCAGTTCTTC.

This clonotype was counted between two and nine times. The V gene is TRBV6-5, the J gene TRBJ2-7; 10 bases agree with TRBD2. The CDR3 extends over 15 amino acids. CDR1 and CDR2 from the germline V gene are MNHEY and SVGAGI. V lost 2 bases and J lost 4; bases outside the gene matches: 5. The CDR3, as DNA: TGTGCCAGCAGTTACGGGGCTAGCGGGAGTTACGAGCAGTACTTC. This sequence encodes CASSYGASGSYEQYF.

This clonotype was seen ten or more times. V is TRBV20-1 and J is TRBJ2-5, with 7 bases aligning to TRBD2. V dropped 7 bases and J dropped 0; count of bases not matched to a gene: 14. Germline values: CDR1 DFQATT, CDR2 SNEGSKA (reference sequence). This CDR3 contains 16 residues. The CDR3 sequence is CSVRAGASGYQETQYF. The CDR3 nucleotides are TGCAGTGTCAGAGCCGGCGCTAGCGGTTACCAAGAGACCCAGTACTTC.

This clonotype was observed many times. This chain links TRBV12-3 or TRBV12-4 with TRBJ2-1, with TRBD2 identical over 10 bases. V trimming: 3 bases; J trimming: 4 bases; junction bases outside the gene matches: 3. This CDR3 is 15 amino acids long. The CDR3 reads CASSFASGSYNEQFF. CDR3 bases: TGTGCCAGCAGTTTCGCTAGCGGGAGTTACAATGAGCAGTTCTTC.

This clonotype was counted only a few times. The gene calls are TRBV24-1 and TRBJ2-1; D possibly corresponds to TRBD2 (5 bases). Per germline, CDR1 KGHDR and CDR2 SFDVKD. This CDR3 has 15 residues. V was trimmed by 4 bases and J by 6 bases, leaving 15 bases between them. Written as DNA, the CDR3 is TGTGCCACCAGTGACGGACTTGTCAAGCTCAATGAGCAGTTCTTC. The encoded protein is CATSDGLVKLNEQFF.

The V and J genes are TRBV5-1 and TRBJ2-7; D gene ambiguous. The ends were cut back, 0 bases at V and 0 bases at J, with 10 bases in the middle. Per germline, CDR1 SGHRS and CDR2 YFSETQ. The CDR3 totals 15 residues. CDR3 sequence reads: CASSLVDGSSYEQYF. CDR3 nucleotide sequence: TGCGCCAGCAGCTTGGTCGACGGTAGCTCCTACGAGCAGTACTTC.

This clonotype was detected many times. The CDR3 DNA reads TGCGCCAGCAGCCAAGATTCGCAGGGCACAGATACGCAGTATTTT. Its translation: CASSQDSQGTDTQYF. The chain carries TRBV4-3 and TRBJ2-3; no reliable D call. Germline V gene sequence: CDR1 LGHNA, CDR2 YSLEER. The CDR3 loop spans 15 amino acids. Trimming took off 0 bases at V and 1 base at J, with 8 bases between the two ends.

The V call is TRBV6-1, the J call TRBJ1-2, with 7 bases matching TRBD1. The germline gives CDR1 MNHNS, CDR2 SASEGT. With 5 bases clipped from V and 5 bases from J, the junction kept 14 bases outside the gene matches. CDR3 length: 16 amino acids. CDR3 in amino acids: CASSSATGTARYGYTF. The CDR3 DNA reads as TGTGCCAGCAGTAGCGCGACAGGGACCGCTCGGTATGGCTACACCTTC.

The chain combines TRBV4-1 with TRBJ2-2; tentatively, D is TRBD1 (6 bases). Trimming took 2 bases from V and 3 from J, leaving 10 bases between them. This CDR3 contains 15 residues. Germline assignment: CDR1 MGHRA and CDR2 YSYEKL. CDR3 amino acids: CASSQTTGYTGELFF. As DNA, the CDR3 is TGCGCCAGCAGCCAAACAACAGGGTACACCGGGGAGCTGTTTTTT.

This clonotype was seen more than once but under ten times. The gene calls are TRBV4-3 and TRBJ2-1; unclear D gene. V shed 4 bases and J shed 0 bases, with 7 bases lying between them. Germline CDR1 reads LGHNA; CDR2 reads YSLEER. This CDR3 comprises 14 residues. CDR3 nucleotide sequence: TGCGCCAGCAGCCGCCAATACTCCTACAATGAGCAGTTCTTC. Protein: CASSRQYSYNEQFF.

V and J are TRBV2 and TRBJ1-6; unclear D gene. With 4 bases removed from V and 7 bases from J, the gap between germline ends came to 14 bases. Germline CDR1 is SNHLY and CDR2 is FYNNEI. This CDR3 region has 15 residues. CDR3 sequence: CASSAGISENSPLHF. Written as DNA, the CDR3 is TGTGCCAGCAGTGCGGGGATTTCAGAGAATTCACCCCTCCACTTT.

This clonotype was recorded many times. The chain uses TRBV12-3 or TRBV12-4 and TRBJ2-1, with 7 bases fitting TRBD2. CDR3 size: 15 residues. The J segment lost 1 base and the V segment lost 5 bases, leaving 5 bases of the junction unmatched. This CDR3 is CASSTAGVSYNEQFF. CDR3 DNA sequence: TGTGCCAGCAGTACCGCGGGGGTTTCCTACAATGAGCAGTTCTTC.

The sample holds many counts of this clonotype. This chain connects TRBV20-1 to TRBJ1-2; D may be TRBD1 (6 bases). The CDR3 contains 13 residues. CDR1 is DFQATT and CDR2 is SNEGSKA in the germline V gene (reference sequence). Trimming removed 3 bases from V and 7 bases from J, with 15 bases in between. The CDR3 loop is CSASRLGAGGYTF. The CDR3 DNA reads TGCAGTGCTAGCCGGTTGGGGGCCGGTGGCTACACCTTC.